A single sample gave rise to the 30 T cell receptor beta chains below, sequenced in a study of blood T cell repertoires in COVID-19. Here immunoSEQ multiplex PCR was the method, and the copy in TCRdb shows in-frame clones only, minus some. The table has approximately 260,000 clones, 89% seen once. Source material: peripheral blood. All receptors derive from a woman in her 40s who had recovered from COVID-19.

V and J are TRBV2 and TRBJ2-7, with D possibly TRBD2 on 6 matching bases. Germline assignment: CDR1 SNHLY and CDR2 FYNNEI. This CDR3 has 15 amino acids. Trimming removed 5 bases from V and 4 bases from J, with 18 bases in between. As DNA, the CDR3 is TGTGCCAGCAGTCCGGGACTTGGGATTTCGTACGAGCAGTACTTC. Its protein product is CASSPGLGISYEQYF.

Here the CDR3 reads CASSLEGGGGYTF. For the CDR3, the DNA is TGTGCCAGCAGCTTGGAAGGGGGCGGTGGCTACACCTTC. The chain is built from TRBV5-6 and TRBJ1-2, with TRBD1 matching over 7 bases. Germline assignment: CDR1 SGHDT and CDR2 YYEEEE. CDR3 size: 13 residues. V shed 0 bases and J 7 bases; nucleotides not matched to a gene: 3.

This chain uses TRBV19 with TRBJ1-2; no reliable D call. Looked up from germline, CDR1 is LNHDA and CDR2 is SQIVND (reference sequence). V lost 5 bases, J lost 8 bases, and 21 bases lay in between. The CDR3 spans 15 residues. CDR3 nucleotide sequence: TGTGCCAGTAGTTCAAACGACATACCCTCTTTGGGCTACACCTTC. Its translation is CASSSNDIPSLGYTF.

The J gene is TRBJ1-5, the V gene TRBV2; perhaps TRBD1 as D (6 bases). Trimming took 1 base from V and 3 from J, leaving 10 bases between them. The CDR3 runs to 15 residues. The V gene's germline CDR1 is SNHLY and CDR2 FYNNEI. The CDR3 nucleotides read TGTGCCAGCAGTGAAGAAGGGGGTCCCAATCAGCCCCAGCATTTT. Its protein is CASSEEGGPNQPQHF.

This rearrangement joins TRBV15 to TRBJ1-1, with 9 positions matching TRBD1. This CDR3 is 16 amino acids long. The germline V gene has CDR1 LNHNV and CDR2 YYDKDF (reference sequence). V trimming: 3 bases; J trimming: 8 bases; junction bases outside the gene matches: 13. CDR3 DNA sequence: TGTGCCACCAGCAGCGTCCTAGACAGGGGGTTTGGGGAAGCTTTCTTT. Translation: CATSSVLDRGFGEAFF.

This rearrangement joins TRBV6-2 or TRBV6-3 to TRBJ1-5, with unresolved D. Germline V gene data show CDR1 as MNHEY and CDR2 as SVGEGT. The CDR3 extends over 15 amino acids. Trimming removed 1 base at V and 0 bases at J, with 7 bases between. As DNA, the CDR3 is TGTGCCAGCAGTTACTTTATCGGTAGCAATCAGCCCCAGCATTTT. Its protein product is CASSYFIGSNQPQHF.

This sequence joins TRBV9 and TRBJ1-6; D is unclear. The V gene lost 1 base and the J gene lost 0 bases, with 5 bases spanning the gap. The CDR3 length is 15 residues. CDR1 SGDLS and CDR2 YYNGEE come from the germline V gene. DNA for the CDR3: TGTGCCAGCAGCGTATCCAGCTCCTATAATTCACCCCTCCACTTT. It yields the protein CASSVSSSYNSPLHF. The whole variable domain, remainder taken from reference TRBV9 and TRBJ1-6, is DSGVTQTPKHLITATGQRVTLRCSPRSGDLSVYWYQQSLDQGLQFLIQYYNGEERAKGNILERFSAQQFPDLHSELNLSSLELGDSALYFCASSVSSSYNSPLHFGNGTRLTVT.

This chain connects TRBV2 to TRBJ1-2, with a weak D call TRBD1 (6 bases). V was pared by 2 bases and J by 0 bases, with 10 bases between. Germline V CDR1 and CDR2: SNHLY, FYNNEI. The CDR3 is 15 amino acids. The CDR3 sequence: CASSERPGANYGYTF. The CDR3 coding sequence is TGTGCCAGCAGTGAAAGGCCAGGGGCTAACTATGGCTACACCTTC. Looking up the rest from reference TRBV2 and TRBJ1-2 gives the full variable domain: EPEVTQTPSHQVTQMGQEVILRCVPISNHLYFYWYRQILGQKVEFLVSFYNNEISEKSEIFDDQFSVERPDGSNFTLKIRSTKLEDSAMYFCASSERPGANYGYTFGSGTRLTVV.

The V gene is TRBV19, the J gene TRBJ1-1; D remains ambiguous. Germline V gene lookup returns CDR1 LNHDA and CDR2 SQIVND (reference sequence). Trimming took 3 bases from V and 0 from J, leaving 8 bases between them. The CDR3 is 14 residues long. The CDR3 region is CASSIGLMNTEAFF. CDR3 coding DNA: TGTGCCAGTAGTATTGGACTGATGAACACTGAAGCTTTCTTT.

The gene calls are TRBV19 and TRBJ1-1, with TRBD1 as a possible D gene (6 bases). The V and J ends lost 3 bases and 5 bases respectively, with 16 bases between them. This CDR3 has 15 amino acids. The germline V gene has CDR1 LNHDA and CDR2 SQIVND (reference sequence). CDR3 in amino acids: CASSILYRETTEAFF. The CDR3 region has the DNA TGTGCCAGTAGTATCCTCTACAGGGAGACAACTGAAGCTTTCTTT.

The chain couples TRBV6-5 to TRBJ1-2; D is perhaps TRBD1 (6 bases). With 5 bases removed from V and 4 bases from J, the gap between germline ends came to 11 bases. The germline gives CDR1 MNHEY, CDR2 SVGAGI. The CDR3 covers 13 residues. In DNA form, the CDR3 reads TGTGCCAGCAGTCCCTCGGACAGCTATGGCTACACCTTC. Translating it yields CASSPSDSYGYTF.

J is TRBJ1-4 and V is TRBV4-3; 10 nucleotides align to TRBD1. From germline, CDR1 is LGHNA and CDR2 YSLEER. The CDR3 is 17 amino acids. With 4 bases clipped from V and 0 bases from J, the junction kept 5 bases outside the gene matches. CDR3 amino acids: CASSPRQGATTNEKLFF. For the CDR3, the DNA is TGCGCCAGCAGCCCAAGACAGGGGGCGACAACTAATGAAAAACTGTTTTTT.

The rearrangement links TRBV27 to TRBJ2-2, with TRBD1 identical over 8 bases. This CDR3 region has 16 residues. Looked up from germline, CDR1 is MNHEY and CDR2 is SMNVEV (reference sequence). Trimming cost V 3 bases and J 4 bases; bases outside gene matches: 7. CDR3 DNA: TGTGCCAGCAGTTTCCCCAGGGGGCTGAGCACCGGGGAGCTGTTTTTT. It codes for CASSFPRGLSTGELFF.

This chain links TRBV5-4 with TRBJ1-6, with D possibly matching TRBD1 (6 bases). Deletions cut 7 bases from V and 6 bases from J, with 11 bases between. Germline values: CDR1 SGHNT, CDR2 YYREEE (reference sequence). This CDR3 comprises 13 residues. In DNA form, the CDR3 reads TGTGCCAGCGCGGACAGCCTTAATTCACCCCTCCACTTT. This encodes CASADSLNSPLHF. Combining the CDR3 with reference TRBV5-4 and TRBJ1-6 gives the whole variable domain ETGVTQSPTHLIKTRGQQVTLRCSSQSGHNTVSWYQQALGQGPQFIFQYYREEENGRGNFPPRFSGLQFPNYSSELNVNALELDDSALYLCASADSLNSPLHFGNGTRLTVT.

The chain employs TRBV11-3 and TRBJ1-2, with TRBD1 as a possible D gene (5 bases). V was cut by 5 bases and J by 1 base, with 14 bases left in between. The CDR3 extends over 15 amino acids. CDR1 and CDR2 (germline): SGHNT, YENEEA. CDR3: CASSSGGTDNYGYTF. CDR3 nucleotides: TGTGCCAGCAGCAGCGGCGGGACTGATAACTATGGCTACACCTTC.

The gene calls are TRBV10-3 and TRBJ1-1; TRBD1 matches 7 bases. Germline loops: CDR1 ENHRY, CDR2 SYGVKD. The CDR3 spans 17 residues. Germline trimming cut 0 bases from V and 1 base from J; bases unmatched to any gene: 8. For the CDR3, the DNA is TGTGCCATCAGTGAGTCGAATCCGGGACAGCCGAACACTGAAGCTTTCTTT. Protein: CAISESNPGQPNTEAFF.

The chain has TRBV28 and TRBJ1-3; D unresolved. The CDR3 is made up of 13 amino acids. The germline V gene has CDR1 MDHEN and CDR2 SYDVKM. Trimming removed 8 bases at V and 2 bases at J, with 10 bases between. CDR3 loop: CASGLLTGNTIYF. The CDR3 nucleotides are TGTGCCAGCGGACTCTTGACTGGAAACACCATATATTTT.

The chain carries TRBV9 and TRBJ2-2; 10 nucleotides align to TRBD2. V was clipped by 3 bases and J by 5 bases; unmatched bases: 4. Germline V gene lookup returns CDR1 SGDLS and CDR2 YYNGEE. This CDR3 spans 15 amino acids. CDR3 bases: TGTGCCAGCAGCGCGTTAGCGGGAGGTACCGGGGAGCTGTTTTTT. Translation gives CASSALAGGTGELFF.

The chain carries TRBV11-2 and TRBJ2-3, with a tentative D call TRBD2 (6 bases). This CDR3 has 14 residues. V gave up 4 bases and J gave up 5 bases, with 13 bases separating them. CDR1 SGHAT and CDR2 FQNNGV come from the germline V gene. CDR3 loop: CASSSYTGGDTQYF. CDR3 coding DNA: TGTGCCAGCAGCTCATACACCGGGGGAGATACGCAGTATTTT.

This chain uses TRBV7-2 with TRBJ1-6; TRBD1 is a possible D gene (6 bases). V dropped 5 bases and J dropped 10 bases, with 21 bases sitting between them. The V gene's germline CDR1 is SGHTA and CDR2 FQGNSA. The CDR3 runs 16 residues. CDR3 in amino acids: CASSQFEGGLNSPLHF. As DNA, the CDR3 is TGTGCCAGCAGCCAATTCGAGGGGGGGCTCAACTCACCCCTCCACTTT. The entire variable domain, with the rest obtained from reference TRBV7-2 and TRBJ1-6, is as follows: GAGVSQSPSNKVTEKGKDVELRCDPISGHTALYWYRQSLGQGLEFLIYFQGNSAPDKSGLPSDRFSAERTGGSVSTLTIQRTQQEDSAVYLCASSQFEGGLNSPLHFGNGTRLTVT.

The chain couples TRBV7-6 to TRBJ2-2, with unresolved D. CDR1 is SGHVS, CDR2 FNYEAQ, per germline. The V gene lost 1 base and the J gene lost 6 bases, with 18 bases spanning the gap. The CDR3 consists of 17 residues. DNA of the CDR3: TGTGCCAGCAGCTTAGAATCCACTTCGGGTTGGGCCGGGGAGCTGTTTTTT. It specifies CASSLESTSGWAGELFF.

This clone has only a few counts. J is TRBJ2-2 and V is TRBV9; 8 bases are a match to TRBD2. The germline CDR1 and CDR2 sequences are SGDLS and YYNGEE. Trimming at V came to 0 bases and at J to 9 bases, leaving 4 bases not matched to a gene. This CDR3 has 14 residues. The CDR3 region has the DNA TGTGCCAGCAGCGTAGTGGGGACTAGTAGGGAGCTGTTTTTT. Translating gives CASSVVGTSRELFF.

Written as DNA, the CDR3 is TGTGCCAGCAGTTCCGGGACAGGGGTCTCCCCCTCTGGAAACACCATATATTTT. Encoded protein: CASSSGTGVSPSGNTIYF. This rearrangement joins TRBV2 to TRBJ1-3; 10 bases map to TRBD1. The CDR3 runs 18 residues. Germline CDR1 SNHLY, CDR2 FYNNEI. V shed 5 bases and J 0 bases; nucleotides not matched to a gene: 10.

The chain joins TRBV12-3 or TRBV12-4 to TRBJ1-1; the match to TRBD1 covers 10 bases. The ends lost 5 bases at V and 12 bases at J; junction bases unmatched: 6. This CDR3 has 12 residues. CDR3 sequence (DNA): TGTGCCAGCAGTAGGACAGGGGGTAAATCTTTCTTT. Translated, it gives CASSRTGGKSFF.

This clone showed up just a few times. CDR3 amino acids: CASSPWGLAGADSYEQYF. The CDR3 DNA reads TGCGCCAGCAGCCCATGGGGACTAGCGGGGGCCGATTCCTACGAGCAGTACTTC. J is TRBJ2-7 and V is TRBV4-1; 14 bases are a match to TRBD2. In germline, CDR1 is MGHRA, CDR2 YSYEKL. The V gene end was trimmed by 4 bases and the J gene end by 1 base; junction bases not matched to a gene: 9. The length of the CDR3 is 18 residues.

The chain recombines TRBV29-1 with TRBJ1-2; D uncertain. The germline gives CDR1 SQVTM, CDR2 ANQGSEA. CDR3 size: 12 residues. Trimming cost V 4 bases and J 2 bases, with 8 bases left between them. The CDR3 here is CSVVAANYGYTF. Here the CDR3 DNA reads TGCAGCGTTGTGGCCGCCAACTATGGCTACACCTTC.

The rearrangement uses TRBV5-4 and TRBJ1-5, with 8 bases identical to TRBD1. There are 18 residues in the CDR3. The germline V gene has CDR1 SGHNT and CDR2 YYREEE (reference sequence). The V and J ends lost 4 bases and 0 bases, in that order; junction bases with no gene match: 12. CDR3 DNA: TGTGCCAGCAGCCTCGACAGGGGTTTGGGAGATAGCAATCAGCCCCAGCATTTT. Protein product: CASSLDRGLGDSNQPQHF.

The rearrangement uses TRBV30 and TRBJ2-1; D is possibly TRBD2 (6 bases). CDR3 size: 11 residues. Trimming removed 8 bases from V and 5 bases from J, with 10 bases in between. Germline CDR1 is GTSNPN and CDR2 is SVGIG (reference sequence). The CDR3 coding sequence is TGTGCCAAGGGACTTAACAATGAGCAGTTCTTC. Residues: CAKGLNNEQFF.

This clone was recorded once. V gene TRBV4-1 combines with J gene TRBJ1-5; no clear D. The CDR3 loop spans 15 amino acids. The germline V gene encodes CDR1 MGHRA and CDR2 YSYEKL. Trimming pared 4 bases from V and 0 bases from J, leaving 10 bases between. Here the CDR3 DNA reads TGCGCCAGCAGCCCTCACGGGATTAGCAATCAGCCCCAGCATTTT. This sequence encodes CASSPHGISNQPQHF.

The J gene is TRBJ2-2, the V gene TRBV7-2; D perhaps matches TRBD1 (5 bases). This CDR3 has 15 residues. Germline CDR1 and CDR2: SGHTA and FQGNSA. Trimming removed 2 bases at V and 5 bases at J, with 12 bases between. The CDR3 spells CASSLLGTGTGELFF. The CDR3 DNA reads TGTGCCAGCAGCTTACTGGGTACAGGAACCGGGGAGCTGTTTTTT.